These 18 T cell receptor beta chains were all obtained from the same sample, sequenced in a study of Ad26.COV2.S vaccination and SARS-CoV-2 variants. The method was immunoSEQ multiplex PCR; TCRdb's version includes in-frame clones alone and lacks a portion of them. The data show 380,000 or so clones, around four fifths seen once. The treatment here: some 20 received Ad26.COV2.S at low or high dose, single or two shots; about 5 received placebo; per-sample allocation not given. Day 63 after the first vaccine or placebo injection was the time point for sampling. Sequencing was performed on peripheral blood, taken in a trial of Ad26.COV2.S vaccine versus placebo. These receptors came from a person between 18 and 59 years old who received the Ad26.COV2.S COVID-19 vaccine or a placebo.

This clone occurred once. V is TRBV7-8 and J is TRBJ1-1; 10 nucleotides agree with TRBD1. This CDR3 region has 16 residues. V was clipped by 5 bases and J by 3 bases; unmatched bases: 9. Germline V CDR1 and CDR2: SGHVS, FQNEAQ. CDR3 sequence: CASSRTGTGAHTEAFF. CDR3 DNA: TGTGCCAGCAGCAGAACCGGGACAGGGGCCCACACTGAAGCTTTCTTT.

The chain uses TRBV5-1 and TRBJ1-4; 7 nucleotides align to TRBD1. There are 15 residues in the CDR3. V trimming: 1 base; J trimming: 7 bases; junction bases outside the gene matches: 7. The germline CDR1 and CDR2 sequences are SGHRS and YFSETQ. CDR3 nucleotide sequence: TGCGCCAGCAGCTTGAATCCGGGGGACAGTGAAAAACTGTTTTTT. Amino acids: CASSLNPGDSEKLFF.

The V and J genes are TRBV19 and TRBJ1-3; no definite D call. V was clipped by 7 bases and J by 0 bases, with 19 bases between them. The V gene's germline CDR1 is LNHDA and CDR2 SQIVND (reference sequence). The CDR3 totals 17 residues. DNA for the CDR3: TGTGCCAGTACCTTAAACCCATGGACCTTCTCTGGAAACACCATATATTTT. Its translation is CASTLNPWTFSGNTIYF.

This chain connects TRBV7-6 to TRBJ2-1; 7 bases line up with TRBD2. The CDR3 contains 15 residues. Per the germline V gene, CDR1 is SGHVS and CDR2 is FNYEAQ. Trimming removed 5 bases from V and 5 bases from J; junction bases left unmatched: 9. The CDR3 DNA follows: TGTGCCAGCAGCGTAGAACTAGCGCCTAACAATGAGCAGTTCTTC. Its protein product is CASSVELAPNNEQFF.

This chain uses TRBV19 with TRBJ2-7, with D perhaps assigned TRBD1 or TRBD2 (5 bases each). Germline values: CDR1 LNHDA, CDR2 SQIVND (reference sequence). V was cut by 6 bases and J by 3 bases, with 15 bases left in between. CDR3 length: 14 residues. DNA for the CDR3: TGTGCCAGTAGCTCTTTTTTGGGACGCTACGAGCAGTACTTC. It yields the protein CASSSFLGRYEQYF.

This chain uses TRBV11-2 with TRBJ2-1; TRBD2 matches 13 bases. Trimming removed 6 bases from V and 7 bases from J; junction bases left unmatched: 6. The CDR3 has 15 residues. Germline V gene sequence: CDR1 SGHAT, CDR2 FQNNGV. The CDR3 nucleotides read TGTGCCAGCAGAACTAGCGGGAGGGGTAGGAATGAGCAGTTCTTC. Translating gives CASRTSGRGRNEQFF. The variable domain in full, with the rest retrieved from reference TRBV11-2 and TRBJ2-1, is EAGVAQSPRYKIIEKRQSVAFWCNPISGHATLYWYQQILGQGPKLLIQFQNNGVVDDSQLPKDRFSAERLKGVDSTLKIQPAKLEDSAVYLCASRTSGRGRNEQFFGPGTRLTVL.

This clone was seen once. J is TRBJ2-4 and V is TRBV11-2, with D unresolved. CDR3 length equals 15 residues. CDR1 and CDR2 from the germline V gene are SGHAT and FQNNGV. V was cut by 3 bases and J by 0 bases, with 9 bases left in between. This CDR3 reads CASSFAGPAKNIQYF. CDR3 nucleotide sequence: TGTGCCAGCAGCTTCGCCGGGCCAGCCAAAAACATTCAGTACTTC.

The chain has TRBV19 and TRBJ2-7, with 13 bases identical to TRBD2. Germline V gene data show CDR1 as LNHDA and CDR2 as SQIVND (reference sequence). The CDR3 totals 15 residues. The junction had 4 bases not matched to a gene; V was cut back by 4 bases and J by 4 bases. Here the CDR3 DNA reads TGTGCCAGTAGTAGCAGGACTAGCGGGGGATACGAGCAGTACTTC. Translated, it gives CASSSRTSGGYEQYF.

A single count supports this clone. The chain carries TRBV6-5 and TRBJ1-5, with TRBD1 matching 7 bases. The V gene end was trimmed by 6 bases and the J gene end by 4 bases; junction bases not matched to a gene: 9. Germline assignment: CDR1 MNHEY and CDR2 SVGAGI. The CDR3 sequence is 15 residues long. CDR3 protein: CASRRSGGMNQPQHF. For the CDR3, the DNA is TGTGCCAGCAGAAGATCAGGGGGGATGAATCAGCCCCAGCATTTT.

This clone came up a few times. The V call is TRBV7-2, the J call TRBJ2-7, with D hard to call. Looked up from germline, CDR1 is SGHTA and CDR2 is FQGNSA. Trimming took off 4 bases at V and 3 bases at J, with 16 bases between the two ends. CDR3 length: 15 amino acids. The DNA for the CDR3 is TGTGCCAGCAGCTCCGCTCGGCAGAGCATCTACGAGCAGTACTTC. Translation: CASSSARQSIYEQYF.

V and J are TRBV5-1 and TRBJ1-3; D is uncertain. CDR1 is SGHRS, CDR2 YFSETQ, per germline. This CDR3 spans 16 amino acids. The V end lost 0 bases, the J end lost 4 bases, and 14 bases lay between the germline ends. For the CDR3, the DNA is TGCGCCAGCAGCTTGGACGCCACCCCGGGGGGAAACACCATATATTTT. It codes for CASSLDATPGGNTIYF.

The genes are TRBV6-6 and TRBJ2-3; D is ambiguous. This CDR3 region has 12 residues. Trimming cost V 6 bases and J 7 bases, with 11 bases left between them. Germline-derived CDR1 and CDR2 are MNHNY and SVGAGI (reference sequence). CDR3 in DNA: TGTGCCAGCAGCCTCCTTGTGAATACGCAGTATTTT. Amino acid sequence: CASSLLVNTQYF.

This clone occurred a few times. The V gene is TRBV7-9, the J gene TRBJ1-4; no reliable D call. Looked up from germline, CDR1 is SEHNR and CDR2 is FQNEAQ (reference sequence). V was pared by 10 bases and J by 6 bases, with 18 bases between. The CDR3 is 14 residues long. For the CDR3, the DNA is TGTGCCACCAAGGGTACGGGAGGATATGAAAAACTGTTTTTT. Protein product: CATKGTGGYEKLFF.

This clone was observed a few times. This chain links TRBV4-1 with TRBJ1-5; D uncertain. Germline CDR1 MGHRA, CDR2 YSYEKL. This CDR3 is built from 14 residues. V lost 1 base to trimming and J lost 4 bases, with 8 bases between them. CDR3 protein: CASSQVRDNQPQHF. In DNA, the CDR3 is TGCGCCAGCAGCCAAGTACGGGATAATCAGCCCCAGCATTTT.

The rearrangement joins TRBV30 to TRBJ2-5, with 7 bases that match TRBD1. The CDR3 contains 15 residues. The junction had 13 bases not matched to a gene; V was cut back by 5 bases and J by 4 bases. CDR1 and CDR2 (germline): GTSNPN, SVGIG (reference sequence). CDR3 region: CAWDLEGASGETQYF. In DNA, the CDR3 is TGTGCCTGGGATCTTGAGGGGGCCTCCGGAGAGACCCAGTACTTC. Complete variable domain (other parts from reference TRBV30 and TRBJ2-5): SQTIHQWPATLVQPVGSPLSLECTVEGTSNPNLYWYRQAAGRGLQLLFYSVGIGQISSEVPQNLSASRPQDRQFILSSKKLLLSDSGFYLCAWDLEGASGETQYFGPGTRLLVL.

This clone has only one observation. This sequence joins TRBV5-1 and TRBJ1-3; D unclear. Germline assignment: CDR1 SGHRS and CDR2 YFSETQ. V lost 0 bases and J 4 bases, leaving 8 bases between the germline ends. CDR3 length: 14 amino acids. The CDR3, as DNA: TGCGCCAGCAGCTTGGGGACGCCCGGAAACACCATATATTTT. It specifies CASSLGTPGNTIYF.

This clone turned up a few times. The CDR3 sequence is CASSPRDRATRATEAFF. In DNA form, the CDR3 reads TGCGCCAGCAGCCCCAGGGACAGGGCAACGAGGGCCACTGAAGCTTTCTTT. The rearrangement joins TRBV5-1 to TRBJ1-1; 9 bases agree with TRBD1. CDR1 and CDR2 from the germline V gene are SGHRS and YFSETQ. Trimming at V came to 4 bases and at J to 4 bases, leaving 14 bases not matched to a gene. The CDR3 spans 17 residues. The whole variable domain, filled in from reference TRBV5-1 and TRBJ1-1, reads KAGVTQTPRYLIKTRGQQVTLSCSPISGHRSVSWYQQTPGQGLQFLFEYFSETQRNKGNFPGRFSGRQFSNSRSEMNVSTLELGDSALYLCASSPRDRATRATEAFFGQGTRLTVV.

The chain couples TRBV19 to TRBJ1-2; 7 bases align to TRBD1. The CDR3 is 14 amino acids. Germline-derived CDR1 and CDR2 are LNHDA and SQIVND (reference sequence). The ends lost 7 bases at V and 5 bases at J; junction bases unmatched: 10. CDR3 residues: CASTPDRYPYGYTF. The CDR3 DNA is TGTGCCAGTACCCCGGACAGGTATCCTTATGGCTACACCTTC. Filled out from reference TRBV19 and TRBJ1-2, the complete variable domain reads DGGITQSPKYLFRKEGQNVTLSCEQNLNHDAMYWYRQDPGQGLRLIYYSQIVNDFQKGDIAEGYSVSREKKESFPLTVTSAQKNPTAFYLCASTPDRYPYGYTFGSGTRLTVV.